Only one count was recorded for the clone carrying this T cell receptor (beta chain). Its antigen is unidentified. The sample originates from a study of T cell responses to AZD1222 COVID-19 vaccine. Assay: immunoSEQ multiplex PCR; the TCRdb copy retains only in-frame clones and omits some. The sample has approximately 120,000 clones, 80% to 90% seen once. The CDR3 runs to 17 residues. The ends lost 4 bases at V and 1 base at J; junction bases unmatched: 5. The germline gives CDR1 KGHSH, CDR2 LQKENI. Whole-study findings and limits: Seropositive AZD1222 recipients at baseline numbered only five or six. It was only after the peak T cell response that any repertoires were sampled.

This receptor was taken from an adult who received the AZD1222 COVID-19 vaccine. V gene TRBV18 combines with J gene TRBJ2-7; 15 nucleotides align to TRBD2. The material was peripheral blood, obtained 28 days after the second AZD1222 dose. This chain's CDR3 is CASSRLGLAGGSYEQYF. The CDR3 DNA follows: TGTGCCAGCTCACGCCTGGGACTAGCGGGGGGATCCTACGAGCAGTACTTC. The variable domain in full, completed from reference TRBV18 and TRBJ2-7, reads NAGVMQNPRHLVRRRGQEARLRCSPMKGHSHVYWYRQLPEEGLKFMVYLQKENIIDESGMPKERFSAEFPKEGPSILRIQQVVRGDSAAYFCASSRLGLAGGSYEQYFGPGTRLTVT.